These T cell receptor beta chains were read from a single sample in a study of blood T cell repertoires in COVID-19. Assay used: immunoSEQ multiplex PCR; TCRdb lists only in-frame clones, some missing. The data contain roughly 200,000 clones, 80% to 90% of them singletons. Source material: PBMCs or T cells enriched from blood (not recorded which). These receptors were collected from a man in his forties who had recovered from COVID-19. The CDR3 runs from the conserved cysteine through the conserved F or W.

V gene	J gene	CDR3 protein
TRBV4-1	TRBJ2-6	CASSHGLPGQVSGANVLTF
TRBV7-6	TRBJ2-7	CASSLGGQAGEQYF
TRBV19	TRBJ1-1	CASSDRGRRTEAFF
TRBV29-1	TRBJ2-2	CSVQNRDRGFIGELFF
TRBV9	TRBJ2-3	CASSRGLWGTDTQYF
TRBV11-2	TRBJ1-2	CASSLAGSNYGYTF
TRBV27	TRBJ1-1	CASSLADFTEAFF
TRBV5-4	TRBJ2-7	CASREKGQVSSYEQYF
TRBV6-5	TRBJ1-1	CASSFGLSTEAFF
TRBV7-8	TRBJ1-5	CASSFDRVNQPQHF
TRBV4-1	TRBJ2-1	CASSQGGLPTWGEQFF
TRBV19	TRBJ2-4	CATSDYRDVKNIQYF
TRBV9	TRBJ1-2	CASSATRYGYTF
TRBV7-9	TRBJ2-1	CASMRTETYNEQFF
TRBV4-1	TRBJ1-2	CASSPGTGNYGYTF
TRBV10-1	TRBJ2-1	CASSRDSSLDEQFF
TRBV9	TRBJ2-1	CASSANSEQFF
TRBV3-1/TRBV3-2	TRBJ1-3	CASSQDRPSGARNTIYF
TRBV5-5	TRBJ2-5	CASRPGEGETQYF
TRBV12-5	TRBJ1-2	CASGLLLGGGGYTF
TRBV29-1	TRBJ1-2	CSVEVLRDAGYTF
TRBV5-6	TRBJ1-1	CASSYQGAERNTEAFF
TRBV6-5	TRBJ1-5	CASSSTGGNQPQHF
TRBV7-9	TRBJ2-7	CASSSQGNEQYF
TRBV3-1/TRBV3-2	TRBJ1-2	CASRQGGSEGYTF
TRBV7-7	TRBJ2-5	CASSPRVRDRGKETQYF
TRBV19	TRBJ1-1	CASSISRNTEAFF
TRBV4-1	TRBJ1-6	CASSTQGYNSPLHF
TRBV10-3	TRBJ1-2	CAISGGRVGRGYTF
TRBV11-2	TRBJ2-5	CASSLRWETQYF
TRBV7-7	TRBJ2-6	CASSPREWASGANVLTF
TRBV10-3	TRBJ2-1	CAISDQSETGSNEQFF
TRBV27	TRBJ1-1	CASSLWTGGNTEAFF
TRBV7-9	TRBJ2-2	CASSGRDYDTGELFF
TRBV7-2	TRBJ1-4	CASSDSRGYEKLFF
TRBV7-9	TRBJ2-7	CASSRASGRGPTYEQYF
TRBV14	TRBJ2-1	CASSQGLAGGPGHNEQFF